The 7 T cell receptor beta chains below come from one sample, sequenced in a study of control samples from healthy donors and cancer patients. Measured with immunoSEQ multiplex PCR; TCRdb has only the in-frame clones, and not every one. The table includes 70,000 to 90,000 clones, around 90% detected once. Material for sequencing was PBMCs. These receptors were obtained from a woman between 55 and 75 years old with head and neck cancer.

J is TRBJ2-3 and V is TRBV24-1; D is unclear. Per the germline V gene, CDR1 is KGHDR and CDR2 is SFDVKD. Trimming shortened V by 1 base and J by 2 bases, and 12 bases separated the two germline ends. The CDR3 contains 16 residues. This CDR3 reads CATSDFRAENTDTQYF. Written as DNA, the CDR3 is TGTGCCACCAGTGATTTCCGGGCCGAAAACACAGATACGCAGTATTTT.

The V and J genes are TRBV5-1 and TRBJ2-7; 14 bases agree with TRBD2. The V gene end was trimmed by 3 bases and the J gene end by 4 bases; junction bases not matched to a gene: 3. This CDR3 has 15 residues. The germline CDR1 and CDR2 sequences are SGHRS and YFSETQ. The CDR3 loop reads CASSSGTSGSYEQYF. In nucleotides, the CDR3 is TGCGCCAGCAGCTCCGGGACTAGCGGGAGTTACGAGCAGTACTTC.

V is TRBV23-1 and J is TRBJ1-4; 9 nucleotides align to TRBD1. TRBV23-1 is an open reading frame, and its role is uncertain. The CDR3 length is 16 residues. V trimming: 4 bases; J trimming: 3 bases; junction bases outside the gene matches: 6. CDR3: CASSPTGQGSNEKLFF. As DNA, the CDR3 is TGCGCCAGCAGTCCCACAGGACAGGGGTCTAATGAAAAACTGTTTTTT.

The chain uses TRBV10-3 and TRBJ2-1; 13 bases agree with TRBD2. Trimming at V came to 6 bases and at J to 4 bases, leaving 6 bases not matched to a gene. The germline V gene encodes CDR1 ENHRY and CDR2 SYGVKD. This CDR3 region has 16 residues. The CDR3 DNA sequence: TGTGCCATCAGACCCGGGACTAGCGGGACATACAATGAGCAGTTCTTC. It specifies CAIRPGTSGTYNEQFF.

The CDR3 is CASSRTDFTYNEQFF. The CDR3 nucleotides read TGTGCCAGTAGTAGGACGGACTTTACCTACAATGAGCAGTTCTTC. The chain uses TRBV19 and TRBJ2-1; maybe TRBD2 (5 bases). V was clipped by 4 bases and J by 2 bases, with 12 bases between them. The CDR3 has 15 amino acids. CDR1 is LNHDA and CDR2 is SQIVND in the germline V gene (reference sequence).

The CDR3 DNA is TGTGCCAGCAGCCAAGTGTCCAATGAGCAGTTCTTC. Translating it yields CASSQVSNEQFF. The rearrangement links TRBV3-1 (or the pseudogene TRBV3-2) to TRBJ2-1; D is ambiguous. The ends were cut back, 1 base at V and 6 bases at J, with 4 bases in the middle. CDR3 length: 12 residues. Germline values: CDR1 LGHDT, CDR2 YNNKEL (reference sequence).

The chain recombines TRBV7-2 with TRBJ1-3; 8 bases match TRBD1. Trimming removed 5 bases from V and 4 bases from J; junction bases left unmatched: 7. This CDR3 comprises 15 residues. From germline, CDR1 is SGHTA and CDR2 FQGNSA. CDR3 DNA: TGTGCCAGCAGCCCACAGGGGGGCAGAGGAAACACCATATATTTT. Its protein is CASSPQGGRGNTIYF.